Shown below are 29 T cell receptor beta chains from a single sample sequenced in a study of T cell repertoires in cytomegalovirus infection. TCRdb called the reads again in MiXCR, with one record for every CDR3 protein. The profile shows 630,000 or so distinct CDR3 sequences, 20% to 25% of them singletons. Sequenced material: CD8+ T cells from PBMCs. These receptor sequences come from a human donor in good health (CMV status not recorded). Some clones in this sample may be carry-over from other donors' samples.

This clonotype turned up a few times. The chain employs TRBV19 and TRBJ2-7; 8 bases agree with TRBD1. The CDR3 sequence is 15 residues long. V shed 5 bases, J shed 2 bases, and the junction held 8 bases outside the gene matches. Germline V gene sequence: CDR1 LNHDA, CDR2 SQIVND (reference sequence). This CDR3 is CASSLGQGLTYEQYF. CDR3 nucleotide sequence: TGTGCCAGTAGTCTCGGACAGGGTCTCACCTACGAGCAGTACTTC.

This clonotype occurred a few times. The gene calls are TRBV13 and TRBJ1-2; 10 positions agree with TRBD1. V gave up 4 bases and J gave up 3 bases; unmatched junction bases: 11. The germline CDR1 and CDR2 sequences are PRHDT and FYEKMQ (reference sequence). CDR3 length equals 17 residues. CDR3 sequence: CASSSTRDRGRDYGYTF. In nucleotides, the CDR3 is TGTGCCAGCAGCTCAACCCGGGACAGGGGCAGGGACTATGGCTACACCTTC. Variable domain in full (rest from reference TRBV13 and TRBJ1-2): AAGVIQSPRHLIKEKRETATLKCYPIPRHDTVYWYQQGPGQDPQFLISFYEKMQSDKGSIPDRFSAQQFSDYHSELNMSSLELGDSALYFCASSSTRDRGRDYGYTFGSGTRLTVV.

Regarding this clonotype: This could be a read error, since a much larger clone is one nucleotide away. The chain combines TRBV7-4 with TRBJ2-2; D is unclear. Deletions cut 10 bases from V and 6 bases from J, with 6 bases between. The CDR3 covers 10 residues. Germline values: CDR1 SGHVT, CDR2 SQSDAQ. The DNA of the CDR3 is TGTGCCAACAAATCCGGGGAGCTGTTTTTT. Encoded protein: CANKSGELFF. Full variable domain (remainder filled in from reference TRBV7-4 and TRBJ2-2): GAGVSQSPRYKVAKRGRDVALRCDSISGHVTLYWYRQTLGQGSEVLTYSQSDAQRDKSGRPSGRFSAERPERSVSTLKIQRTEQGDSAVYLCANKSGELFFGEGSRLTVL.

This clonotype was observed at least ten times. The J gene is TRBJ1-2, the V gene TRBV7-9, with D tentatively TRBD1 (5 bases). Trimming pared 4 bases from V and 3 bases from J, leaving 18 bases between. The length of the CDR3 is 16 residues. Germline-derived CDR1 and CDR2 are SEHNR and FQNEAQ (reference sequence). The CDR3 spells CASSYQLRRGDYGYTF. For the CDR3, the DNA is TGTGCCAGCAGCTATCAACTCCGGAGAGGGGACTATGGCTACACCTTC.

Concerning this clonotype itself: One end of the junction is discordant with germline, which a read error may explain. The V and J genes are TRBV7-9 and TRBJ1-2; a possible D gene is TRBD1 (5 bases). The germline CDR1 and CDR2 sequences are SEHNR and FQNEAQ (reference sequence). This CDR3 has 15 amino acids. The CDR3 nucleotides read TGTGCCAACAGCTCGTCGGCAGGGTTAGCCTATGGCTACACCTTC. As protein: CANSSSAGLAYGYTF.

The sample holds one count of this clonotype. CDR3 sequence: CASSLDSYGDYTF. CDR3 DNA sequence: TGCGCCAGCAGTTTAGACAGCTATGGCGACTACACCTTC. V gene TRBV10-2 combines with J gene TRBJ1-2, with a weak D call TRBD1 (5 bases). V was shortened by 5 bases and J by 10 bases, with 17 bases between the two germline ends. The CDR3 is 13 amino acids. The germline gives CDR1 WSHSY, CDR2 SAAADI.

This chain connects TRBV29-1 to TRBJ1-1; 7 nucleotides agree with TRBD1. Per the germline V gene, CDR1 is SQVTM and CDR2 is ANQGSEA. This CDR3 has 12 amino acids. The J segment lost 5 bases and the V segment lost 6 bases, leaving 6 bases of the junction unmatched. The CDR3 DNA sequence: TGCAGCGTCGAGCCAGGGGGAACTGAAGCTTTCTTT. Amino acid sequence: CSVEPGGTEAFF.

There are a few counts of this clonotype. J is TRBJ1-5 and V is TRBV28; no definite D call. Germline CDR1 is MDHEN and CDR2 is SYDVKM. V was clipped by 2 bases and J by 5 bases, with 7 bases between them. There are 13 residues in the CDR3. The CDR3 region is CASSLGYDQPQHF. For the CDR3, the DNA is TGTGCCAGCAGTTTAGGGTATGATCAGCCCCAGCATTTT.

To note about this clonotype: A much larger clone is a single base away; this may be a read error. Because the CDR3 is missing its conserved closing phenylalanine or tryptophan, this is likely a read error. The V gene is TRBV7-6, the J gene TRBJ2-6; no definite D call. This CDR3 region has 15 residues. V lost 4 bases and J 3 bases, leaving 10 bases between the germline ends. Looked up from germline, CDR1 is SGHVS and CDR2 is FNYEAQ. The CDR3: CASSSPGIGANVLTV. CDR3 DNA sequence: TGTGCCAGCAGCTCCCCCGGAATTGGGGCCAACGTCCTGACTGTC.

On this clonotype itself: Germline is not matched at one junction end, which may reflect a read error. The J gene is TRBJ2-7, the V gene TRBV7-2; D possibly corresponds to TRBD1 (5 bases). The CDR3 totals 13 residues. The germline V gene has CDR1 SGHTA and CDR2 FQGNSA. In DNA, the CDR3 is TGTGCCAACAGCTTAAAAGGGGTCGACGAGCAGTACTTC. Translating it yields CANSLKGVDEQYF.

The chain uses TRBV27 and TRBJ2-1; 10 bases are shared with TRBD2. J was trimmed by 4 bases and V by 5 bases; bases with no gene match: 8. The CDR3 consists of 16 residues. Germline V gene lookup returns CDR1 MNHEY and CDR2 SMNVEV (reference sequence). The CDR3 DNA is TGTGCCAGCAGTCCAGAAGCGGGGGGGTTATACAATGAGCAGTTCTTC. As protein: CASSPEAGGLYNEQFF.

The chain is built from TRBV12-3 or TRBV12-4 and TRBJ2-7, with no clear D. With 5 bases removed from V and 5 bases from J, the gap between germline ends came to 16 bases. The CDR3 is made up of 14 amino acids. CDR3 sequence (DNA): TGTGCCAGCAGTGTACCGGGTGGGCAAGACGAGCAGTACTTC. Amino acid sequence: CASSVPGGQDEQYF.

The chain is built from TRBV28 and TRBJ1-6; a possible D gene is TRBD1 (6 bases). The CDR3 has 16 residues. Looked up from germline, CDR1 is MDHEN and CDR2 is SYDVKM. Trimming took 4 bases from V and 6 from J, leaving 16 bases between them. The CDR3: CASSSGGGWRNSPLHF. DNA of the CDR3: TGTGCCAGCAGTTCCGGGGGGGGCTGGCGTAATTCACCCCTCCACTTT.

This clonotype was found a few times. The chain is built from TRBV6-5 and TRBJ2-3; unclear D gene. The CDR3 length is 16 residues. V dropped 6 bases and J dropped 4 bases, with 20 bases sitting between them. Germline V CDR1 and CDR2: MNHEY, SVGAGI. The CDR3 DNA reads as TGTGCCAGCAGCCCCACTATTAGACGAGAGGCAGATACGCAGTATTTT. Translating it yields CASSPTIRREADTQYF.

The chain employs TRBV23-1 and TRBJ2-1; D uncertain. TRBV23-1 belongs to the ORF category, with a function that is uncertain. The CDR3 runs 14 residues. V gave up 4 bases and J gave up 3 bases, with 10 bases separating them. CDR3: CASSRRVDYNEQFF. The CDR3 bases are TGCGCCAGCAGTCGGCGTGTCGACTACAATGAGCAGTTCTTC.

This clonotype came up many times. The rearrangement links TRBV7-6 to TRBJ1-1; D call uncertain. The CDR3 consists of 12 residues. V gave up 1 base and J gave up 7 bases, with 7 bases separating them. CDR1 and CDR2 from the germline V gene are SGHVS and FNYEAQ. Written as DNA, the CDR3 is TGTGCCAGCAGCTTAGACGCCTATGAAGCTTTCTTT. Its translation: CASSLDAYEAFF.

The chain recombines TRBV12-3 or TRBV12-4 with TRBJ1-1; D might be TRBD1 (6 bases). There are 14 residues in the CDR3. V shed 5 bases and J shed 7 bases, with 17 bases lying between them. The CDR3 protein is CASSLVNRDNEAFF. Here the CDR3 DNA reads TGTGCCAGCAGTCTAGTTAACAGGGACAATGAAGCTTTCTTT.

The CDR3 is CASSQGQGEDEQYV. CDR3 DNA: TGCGCCAGCAGCCAGGGACAGGGAGAAGACGAGCAGTACGTC. The chain carries TRBV4-1 and TRBJ2-7; 9 bases match TRBD1. The germline V gene encodes CDR1 MGHRA and CDR2 YSYEKL. V lost 3 bases and J lost 5; bases outside the gene matches: 5. The CDR3 totals 14 residues.

V is TRBV4-1 and J is TRBJ2-1, with TRBD2 matching over 8 bases. This CDR3 has 16 amino acids. V lost 4 bases, J lost 12 bases, and 17 bases stayed unmatched. The germline V gene encodes CDR1 MGHRA and CDR2 YSYEKL. The CDR3 is CASSPGGGLGGLGQFF. The CDR3 DNA is TGCGCCAGCAGCCCTGGAGGGGGACTAGGGGGGCTTGGGCAGTTCTTC.

The gene calls are TRBV7-3 and TRBJ2-7; no definite D call. This CDR3 is 13 amino acids long. V shed 2 bases and J shed 4 bases, with 9 bases lying between them. CDR1 and CDR2 (germline): SGHTA, FQGTGA. This CDR3 reads CASSLVDTYEQYF. The CDR3 coding sequence is TGTGCCAGCAGCTTAGTAGACACATACGAGCAGTACTTC.

This clonotype occurred many times. The chain recombines TRBV6-5 with TRBJ2-5; TRBD2 is a possible D gene (7 bases). Deletions cut 1 base from V and 6 bases from J, with 18 bases between. Germline V gene lookup returns CDR1 MNHEY and CDR2 SVGAGI. This CDR3 region has 16 residues. The CDR3 DNA follows: TGTGCCAGCAGTTACTTCGGCGGGGGCCCGGAGCAGACCCAGTACTTC. It codes for CASSYFGGGPEQTQYF.

This chain uses TRBV20-1 with TRBJ1-5; D unresolved. This CDR3 comprises 14 residues. V gave up 4 bases and J gave up 1 base, with 11 bases separating them. Germline V gene lookup returns CDR1 DFQATT and CDR2 SNEGSKA (reference sequence). The CDR3 sequence is CSAMDLLSNQPQHF. The CDR3 DNA follows: TGCAGTGCTATGGACCTCTTAAGCAATCAGCCCCAGCATTTT.

This chain uses TRBV29-1 with TRBJ2-2, with TRBD2 matching 10 bases. This CDR3 has 17 amino acids. In germline, CDR1 is SQVTM, CDR2 ANQGSEA. The ends lost 0 bases at V and 6 bases at J; junction bases unmatched: 10. The DNA for the CDR3 is TGCAGCGTTGAAGATCGGTGCCTAGCGGGGGCGGCCGGGGAGCTGTTTTTT. Encoded protein: CSVEDRCLAGAAGELFF.

This clonotype was recorded at least ten times. This sequence joins TRBV7-2 and TRBJ2-1; 14 nucleotides align to TRBD2. V dropped 0 bases and J dropped 4; count of bases not matched to a gene: 11. The germline V gene encodes CDR1 SGHTA and CDR2 FQGNSA. This CDR3 contains 20 residues. The CDR3 here is CASSLAIGTSGGRFYNEQFF. Here the CDR3 DNA reads TGTGCCAGCAGCTTAGCGATCGGGACTAGCGGGGGACGTTTTTACAATGAGCAGTTCTTC. The complete variable domain, with remaining parts taken from reference TRBV7-2 and TRBJ2-1, reads GAGVSQSPSNKVTEKGKDVELRCDPISGHTALYWYRQSLGQGLEFLIYFQGNSAPDKSGLPSDRFSAERTGGSVSTLTIQRTQQEDSAVYLCASSLAIGTSGGRFYNEQFFGPGTRLTVL.

This clonotype came up a few times. The V gene is TRBV7-9, the J gene TRBJ2-3; no clear D. V lost 8 bases to trimming and J lost 0 bases, with 18 bases between them. This CDR3 is built from 16 residues. Germline V gene sequence: CDR1 SEHNR, CDR2 FQNEAQ (reference sequence). The CDR3: CASAYLRASSTDTQYF. CDR3 in DNA: TGTGCCAGCGCTTACCTCAGAGCGTCTAGCACAGATACGCAGTATTTT.

This clonotype was counted between two and nine times. Possible read error: a much larger clone is one base away. The chain couples TRBV7-2 to TRBJ2-1, with D maybe TRBD1 (5 bases). Deletions cut 0 bases from V and 12 bases from J, with 21 bases between. CDR1 and CDR2 from the germline V gene are SGHTA and FQGNSA. CDR3 length: 16 residues. The chain's CDR3 is CASSLAANRPFFGQFF. The CDR3 DNA reads as TGTGCCAGCAGCTTAGCAGCGAACAGGCCTTTTTTTGGGCAGTTCTTC.

V is TRBV6-6 and J is TRBJ2-1; D is uncertain. Germline V gene sequence: CDR1 MNHNY, CDR2 SVGAGI (reference sequence). V was trimmed by 5 bases and J by 5 bases, leaving 10 bases between them. The CDR3 is 13 residues long. DNA for the CDR3: TGTGCCAGCAGTCACACCGGGCACAATGAGCAGTTCTTC. Amino acids: CASSHTGHNEQFF.

The rearrangement links TRBV6-6 to TRBJ2-2; D gene unclear. This CDR3 contains 14 residues. V gave up 2 bases and J gave up 1 base, with 5 bases separating them. The germline gives CDR1 MNHNY, CDR2 SVGAGI (reference sequence). The DNA of the CDR3 is TGTGCCAGCAGTTACACCCAGAACACCGGGGAGCTGTTTTTT. This codes for CASSYTQNTGELFF.

This clonotype came up a few times. The chain carries TRBV20-1 and TRBJ1-1, with 7 bases lining up with TRBD1. V dropped 6 bases and J dropped 3; count of bases not matched to a gene: 4. This CDR3 is 12 amino acids long. Germline V gives CDR1 DFQATT, CDR2 SNEGSKA (reference sequence). The CDR3 region is CSAPRGDTEAFF. CDR3 in DNA: TGCAGTGCCCCCAGGGGGGACACTGAAGCTTTCTTT.